A single sample gave rise to the 20 T cell receptor beta chains below, sequenced in a study of blood T cell repertoires in COVID-19. The data were produced by immunoSEQ multiplex PCR, yet TCRdb's version contains in-frame clones alone and is incomplete. The data hold 150,000 to 200,000 clones, with approximately 90% observed a single time. The sequenced material came from peripheral blood. The origin of the receptors is a middle-aged man with acute or convalescent COVID-19.

The gene calls are TRBV7-9 and TRBJ2-2; 7 bases agree with TRBD1. Germline V gives CDR1 SEHNR, CDR2 FQNEAQ (reference sequence). The CDR3 length is 15 residues. Trimming removed 5 bases from V and 2 bases from J; junction bases left unmatched: 5. The DNA for the CDR3 is TGTGCCAGCAGCCCGGACAGGTTAAACACCGGGGAGCTGTTTTTT. This translates into CASSPDRLNTGELFF. Combining the CDR3 with reference TRBV7-9 and TRBJ2-2 gives the whole variable domain DTGVSQNPRHKITKRGQNVTFRCDPISEHNRLYWYRQTLGQGPEFLTYFQNEAQLEKSRLLSDRFSAERPKGSFSTLEIQRTEQGDSAMYLCASSPDRLNTGELFFGEGSRLTVL.

The CDR3 DNA is TGCGCCAGCAGCTTGGGCGGGAGCAATCAGCCCCAGCATTTT. Encoded protein: CASSLGGSNQPQHF. The V gene is TRBV5-1, the J gene TRBJ1-5; D is undetermined. The germline V and J ends were trimmed by 0 bases and 1 base, with 5 bases remaining between them. The germline gives CDR1 SGHRS, CDR2 YFSETQ. The CDR3 has 14 amino acids.

The chain recombines TRBV11-2 with TRBJ2-5; 10 bases agree with TRBD1. V shed 1 base and J 5 bases; nucleotides not matched to a gene: 7. This CDR3 region has 16 residues. Germline CDR1 and CDR2: SGHAT and FQNNGV. CDR3 residues: CASSLVQTGGAETQYF. For the CDR3, the DNA is TGTGCCAGCAGCTTAGTTCAGACAGGGGGCGCGGAGACCCAGTACTTC.

The chain couples TRBV7-9 to TRBJ2-5; D is possibly TRBD2 (6 bases). The germline V and J ends were trimmed by 5 bases and 5 bases, with 18 bases remaining between them. The CDR3 consists of 15 residues. The germline V gene encodes CDR1 SEHNR and CDR2 FQNEAQ (reference sequence). The CDR3 region has the DNA TGTGCCAGCAGCCCCCCGCGGGGAAGGTGGGAGACCCAGTACTTC. Protein sequence: CASSPPRGRWETQYF.

This chain uses TRBV5-4 with TRBJ1-6; 7 nucleotides line up with TRBD1. V shed 1 base, J shed 10 bases, and the junction held 5 bases outside the gene matches. Germline V gene sequence: CDR1 SGHNT, CDR2 YYREEE (reference sequence). The CDR3 covers 14 residues. The CDR3: CASSLIGTESPLHF. DNA for the CDR3: TGTGCCAGCAGCTTGATAGGGACAGAATCACCCCTCCACTTT.

This sequence joins TRBV29-1 and TRBJ1-2, with D tentatively TRBD1 (5 bases). V lost 7 bases to trimming and J lost 5 bases, with 11 bases between them. Looked up from germline, CDR1 is SQVTM and CDR2 is ANQGSEA. The CDR3 consists of 11 residues. This chain's CDR3 is CSGGGDYGYTF. CDR3 nucleotide sequence: TGCAGCGGAGGAGGGGATTATGGCTACACCTTC.

The chain is built from TRBV10-3 and TRBJ1-1; weak D call: TRBD1 (5 bases). Trimming shortened V by 9 bases and J by 1 base, and 15 bases separated the two germline ends. The CDR3 is 14 amino acids. Germline-derived CDR1 and CDR2 are ENHRY and SYGVKD. DNA for the CDR3: TGTGCCATGAACCCTGGGGGGGGGAACACTGAAGCTTTCTTT. It encodes CAMNPGGGNTEAFF.

CDR3 sequence reads: CASSPNSPWTGELFF. As DNA, the CDR3 is TGTGCCAGCAGCCCCAACAGTCCTTGGACCGGGGAGCTGTTTTTT. The rearrangement joins TRBV7-9 to TRBJ2-2; D not certain. Trimming removed 5 bases at V and 5 bases at J, with 15 bases between. CDR3 length equals 15 residues. Germline loops: CDR1 SEHNR, CDR2 FQNEAQ (reference sequence).

The chain carries TRBV20-1 and TRBJ2-7, with D possibly matching TRBD1 (6 bases). CDR3 size: 11 residues. Germline values: CDR1 DFQATT, CDR2 SNEGSKA (reference sequence). V lost 6 bases and J lost 6, with 12 bases in between. CDR3 coding DNA: TGCAGTGCCGCACAGGGTTTCGAGCAGTACGTC. The encoded protein is CSAAQGFEQYV.

The V and J genes are TRBV2 and TRBJ2-3, with TRBD2 as a possible D gene (6 bases). The CDR3 length is 15 residues. The germline V gene has CDR1 SNHLY and CDR2 FYNNEI. Deletions cut 4 bases from V and 0 bases from J, with 11 bases between. CDR3 in DNA: TGTGCCAGCAGTGTTGGGACTGGTAGCACAGATACGCAGTATTTT. Translation gives CASSVGTGSTDTQYF.

The chain employs TRBV6-6 and TRBJ2-3, with D maybe TRBD1 (6 bases). Per germline, CDR1 MNHNY and CDR2 SVGAGI (reference sequence). Trimming removed 8 bases from V and 6 bases from J, with 15 bases in between. The CDR3 is 13 amino acids. The CDR3: CASGTPPADTQYF. The DNA for the CDR3 is TGTGCCAGCGGGACACCCCCGGCGGATACGCAGTATTTT.

The CDR3 DNA follows: TGTGCCAGCAGCGTAGAGAGCGGGGGGCGGGAGACCCAGTACTTC. Its protein is CASSVESGGRETQYF. This rearrangement joins TRBV9 to TRBJ2-5; 9 bases align to TRBD2. V was clipped by 0 bases and J by 5 bases; unmatched bases: 5. Germline V gene data show CDR1 as SGDLS and CDR2 as YYNGEE. The CDR3 has 15 amino acids.

CDR3 sequence reads: CASSPTGFSYNEQFF. DNA for the CDR3: TGTGCCAGCAGCCCCACGGGGTTCTCCTACAATGAGCAGTTCTTC. This chain uses TRBV7-2 with TRBJ2-1; D possibly corresponds to TRBD2 (5 bases). The CDR3 spans 15 residues. Trimming left V 5 bases short and J 0 bases short, with 11 bases between. Germline CDR1 reads SGHTA; CDR2 reads FQGNSA.

V and J are TRBV6-1 and TRBJ2-3; TRBD2 matches 7 bases. The CDR3 runs to 16 residues. After removal of 3 bases from V and 4 bases from J, the junction contained 10 bases not matched to a gene. Germline lookup yields CDR1 MNHNS and CDR2 SASEGT. The CDR3 is CASSDRLAGDADTQYF. In nucleotides, the CDR3 is TGTGCCAGCAGTGACCGCCTTGCGGGAGATGCAGATACGCAGTATTTT.

The chain recombines TRBV15 with TRBJ1-4; tentative D call: TRBD1 (5 bases). CDR1 LNHNV and CDR2 YYDKDF come from the germline V gene (reference sequence). CDR3 length equals 15 residues. Trimming stripped 1 base from V and 3 bases from J, with 9 bases between. The CDR3 reads CATSRGGASNEKLFF. The CDR3 coding sequence is TGTGCCACCAGCAGAGGTGGGGCATCTAATGAAAAACTGTTTTTT.

The V call is TRBV7-9, the J call TRBJ1-1, with TRBD1 matching over 8 bases. V was clipped by 5 bases and J by 7 bases; unmatched bases: 6. The CDR3 is 13 amino acids. In germline, CDR1 is SEHNR, CDR2 FQNEAQ (reference sequence). CDR3 in amino acids: CASSSHRGIEAFF. The DNA for the CDR3 is TGTGCCAGCAGCAGCCACAGGGGGATTGAAGCTTTCTTT.

The rearrangement joins TRBV28 to TRBJ2-7, with TRBD2 as a possible D gene (6 bases). V lost 5 bases, J lost 0 bases, and 8 bases lay in between. CDR1 is MDHEN and CDR2 is SYDVKM in the germline V gene. The CDR3 runs 13 residues. CDR3 DNA: TGTGCCAGCAGTCGCGGGACCTCCTACGAGCAGTACTTC. Amino acid sequence: CASSRGTSYEQYF. Supplemented by reference TRBV28 and TRBJ2-7, the full variable domain reads DVKVTQSSRYLVKRTGEKVFLECVQDMDHENMFWYRQDPGLGLRLIYFSYDVKMKEKGDIPEGYSVSREKKERFSLILESASTNQTSMYLCASSRGTSYEQYFGPGTRLTVT.

The chain is built from TRBV6-5 and TRBJ1-2; TRBD1 aligns across 7 bases. CDR3 length: 14 residues. V shed 7 bases and J 2 bases; nucleotides not matched to a gene: 7. CDR1 and CDR2 from the germline V gene are MNHEY and SVGAGI. The CDR3 DNA reads as TGTGCCAGCACAGGGGGAGGCTCGAACTATGGCTACACCTTC. Translating it yields CASTGGGSNYGYTF.

This clone was detected once. The rearrangement joins TRBV6-6 to TRBJ2-3; D gene unclear. Per germline, CDR1 MNHNY and CDR2 SVGAGI (reference sequence). Trimming removed 5 bases from V and 4 bases from J, with 13 bases in between. This CDR3 is 14 amino acids long. The CDR3 DNA reads as TGTGCCAGCAGTGCTAAATTGTCCCCAGATACGCAGTATTTT. Its protein product is CASSAKLSPDTQYF.

V gene TRBV3-1 (or the pseudogene TRBV3-2) combines with J gene TRBJ2-1; D might be TRBD2 (5 bases). Germline CDR1 LGHDT, CDR2 YNNKEL (reference sequence). The V and J ends lost 3 bases and 0 bases respectively, with 12 bases between them. This CDR3 has 16 amino acids. The CDR3 bases are TGTGCCAGCAGCCATAAAGCGGAAAGCTCCTACAATGAGCAGTTCTTC. Translated: CASSHKAESSYNEQFF.